These 4 T cell receptor beta chains originate from one sample sequenced in a study of blood T cell repertoires in COVID-19 (dated by TCRdb to 2019 to 2021). The method behind the library was the immunoSEQ multiplex PCR assay. TCRdb's version of the immuneACCESS table is confined to in-frame rearrangements and falls short of the full clone set. An unresolved V gene accounts for under half of the shortfall where checked; the remainder is of unknown origin. This sample lists around 100,000 clones; over 75% were detected once. About 5% of the sample goes to the ten largest clones. Sequencing input: peripheral blood. The receptors derive from a man between 45 and 60 years old with acute or convalescent COVID-19.

This clone has a handful of counts. The chain carries TRBV19 and TRBJ1-3; D gene unclear. The length of the CDR3 is 20 residues. Germline V gene lookup returns CDR1 LNHDA and CDR2 SQIVND (reference sequence). V was clipped by 6 bases and J by 0 bases, with 27 bases between them. The CDR3 reads CASRRGIGLTHKASGNTIYF. Here the CDR3 DNA reads TGTGCCAGTAGGAGAGGTATCGGACTGACCCACAAAGCCTCTGGAAACACCATATATTTT.

V gene TRBV11-3 combines with J gene TRBJ2-5; D unclear. Per the germline V gene, CDR1 is SGHNT and CDR2 is YENEEA. The CDR3 contains 12 residues. V lost 3 bases and J 9 bases, leaving 11 bases between the germline ends. CDR3 nucleotides: TGTGCCAGCAGCTTGGCAGGTGCCCCCCAGTACTTC. It is translated as CASSLAGAPQYF.

The sample holds a few counts of this clone. The V and J genes are TRBV15 and TRBJ1-2; possible D gene TRBD1, 5 bases. Germline V gene sequence: CDR1 LNHNV, CDR2 YYDKDF (reference sequence). The CDR3 has 14 amino acids. Trimming stripped 0 bases from V and 6 bases from J, with 11 bases between. The CDR3 loop is CATSRDTRGNGYTF. CDR3 bases: TGTGCCACCAGCAGAGACACCCGGGGGAATGGCTACACCTTC.

V is TRBV5-6 and J is TRBJ1-4; 10 bases fit TRBD1. Germline CDR1 reads SGHDT; CDR2 reads YYEEEE. The CDR3 is 14 amino acids. V shed 4 bases, J shed 14 bases, and the junction held 11 bases outside the gene matches. This CDR3 reads CASSPGQGSSKLFF. The CDR3 nucleotides are TGTGCCAGCAGCCCGGGACAGGGGAGTTCTAAGCTGTTTTTT.